This section outlines one T cell receptor (beta chain) sequence together with its context. This specimen comes from a study of blood T cell repertoires in COVID-19. Between the trimmed V and J ends, which lost 4 bases and 4 bases, there was a span of 15 bases. This CDR3 is built from 14 residues. Germline CDR1 reads SQVTM; CDR2 reads ANQGSEA. Original processing methods: Estimation of nucleated cell counts relied on the amplification of reference gene primers. Assay: immunoSEQ multiplex PCR; the TCRdb copy retains only in-frame clones and omits some. V and J calls plus clone size are reproduced from that table; the DNA served to infer D and trimming. The profile shows approximately 180,000 clones, approximately 81% of them singletons. Seattle participants joined during active infection and were tracked over time.

This sequence was found in a person between 65 and 79 years old with COVID-19, enrolled during active disease. V usage is TRBV29-1 and J usage is TRBJ2-3; perhaps TRBD2 as D (6 bases). The sequenced sample consisted of peripheral blood. CDR3 sequence: CSVGTTLSADTQYF. The CDR3 bases are TGCAGCGTTGGGACTACCTTGTCGGCAGATACGCAGTATTTT.